This entry describes one T cell receptor (beta chain). This sample is part of a study of blood T cell repertoires in COVID-19. Overall study: COVID-19 samples, acute and convalescent, were from the United States, Italy and Spain.

In terms of age and location, participants ranged from roughly 18 to 100 years and lived in about 25 US areas. It was within 2 weeks before study entry that exposed participants met a COVID-19 case. Trimming cost V 0 bases and J 6 bases, with 15 bases left between them. This CDR3 is built from 16 residues. CDR1 is LGHNA, CDR2 YSLEER, per germline. Study processing details: Quantification of nucleated cells was approximated via reference gene primer amplification. Assay used: immunoSEQ multiplex PCR; TCRdb lists only in-frame clones, some missing. V and J calls and clone size are as listed in that table; D and trimming were resolved from the DNA. The sample carries about 140,000 clones, approximately 80% recorded once.

The genes are TRBV4-3 and TRBJ1-5; TRBD1 might be the D (5 bases). The TCR sequence derives from a woman younger than 30 who had been exposed to COVID-19. The sample taken for sequencing was PBMCs or T cells enriched from blood (not recorded which). The CDR3 DNA reads as TGCGCCAGCAGCCAAGATACGGGGGTTCGCGGTCAGCCCCAGCATTTT. Its translation is CASSQDTGVRGQPQHF.